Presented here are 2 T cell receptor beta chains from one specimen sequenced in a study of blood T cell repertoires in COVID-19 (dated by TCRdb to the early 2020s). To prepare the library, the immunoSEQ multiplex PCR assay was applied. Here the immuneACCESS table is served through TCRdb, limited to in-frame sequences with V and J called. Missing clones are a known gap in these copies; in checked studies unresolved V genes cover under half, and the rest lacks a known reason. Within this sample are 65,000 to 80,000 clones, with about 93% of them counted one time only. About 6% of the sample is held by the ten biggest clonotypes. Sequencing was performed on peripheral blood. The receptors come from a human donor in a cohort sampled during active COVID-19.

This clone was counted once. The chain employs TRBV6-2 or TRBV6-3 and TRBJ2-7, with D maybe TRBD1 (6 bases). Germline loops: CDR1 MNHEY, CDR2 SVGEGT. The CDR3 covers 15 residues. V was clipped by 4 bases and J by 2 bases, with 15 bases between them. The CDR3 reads CASSSGAKAPYEQYF. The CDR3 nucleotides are TGTGCCAGCAGTTCAGGGGCTAAGGCTCCCTACGAGCAGTACTTC.

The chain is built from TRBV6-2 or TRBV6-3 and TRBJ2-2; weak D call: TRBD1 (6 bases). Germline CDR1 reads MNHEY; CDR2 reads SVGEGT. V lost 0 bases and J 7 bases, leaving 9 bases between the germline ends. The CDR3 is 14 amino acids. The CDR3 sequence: CASSYSRGIGELFF. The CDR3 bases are TGTGCCAGCAGTTACTCGAGGGGGATCGGGGAGCTGTTTTTT.